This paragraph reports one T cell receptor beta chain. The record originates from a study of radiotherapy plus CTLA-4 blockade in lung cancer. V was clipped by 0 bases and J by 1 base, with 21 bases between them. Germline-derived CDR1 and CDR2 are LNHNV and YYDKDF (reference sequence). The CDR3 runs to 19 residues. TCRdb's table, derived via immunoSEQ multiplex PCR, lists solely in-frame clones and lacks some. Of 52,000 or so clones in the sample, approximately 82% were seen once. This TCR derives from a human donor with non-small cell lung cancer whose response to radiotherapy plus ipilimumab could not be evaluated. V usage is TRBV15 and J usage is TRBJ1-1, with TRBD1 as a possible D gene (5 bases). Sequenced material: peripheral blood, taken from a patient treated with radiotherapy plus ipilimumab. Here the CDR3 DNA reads TGTGCCACCAGCAGAGATCCCCGGATGGGGCCCCTTGCGAACACTGAAGCTTTCTTT. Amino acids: CATSRDPRMGPLANTEAFF. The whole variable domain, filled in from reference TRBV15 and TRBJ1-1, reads DAMVIQNPRYQVTQFGKPVTLSCSQTLNHNVMYWYQQKSSQAPKLLFHYYDKDFNNEADTPDNFQSRRPNTSFCFLDIRSPGLGDTAMYLCATSRDPRMGPLANTEAFFGQGTRLTVV.